The clone carrying this TCR beta chain was seen ten or more times. What it recognizes is unknown. These data belong to a study of regulatory T cells in long-lasting Graves disease. Study summary: Persistent Graves' disease required over 5 years of antithyroid drugs and positive TSH receptor antibodies.

General observations from the study: Favored gene segments in persistent disease were TRBV28, TRBJ1-2 and TRBJ2-5. Lower TCR diversity was seen in persistent Graves' patients than in newly diagnosed ones.

iRepertoire HTBI primers and Arm-PCR of CDR3 regions built TCR beta libraries. TCRdb passed the multiplex PCR reads through MiXCR, listing each CDR3 protein once. The sample holds hundreds of thousands of distinct CDR3 sequences; 20% to 25% are singletons and the top ten take more than 6%. Time point of the sample: persistent/refractory GD, antithyroid drugs over 5 years with positive TRAb. Making the TCR library involved RNA that had been extracted from PBMCs. V dropped 3 bases and J dropped 3; count of bases not matched to a gene: 8. The CDR3 spans 16 residues. Per germline, CDR1 LGHNT and CDR2 FRNRAP.

The clonotype comes from a female donor with Graves disease. This specimen was peripheral blood mononuclear cells (PBMCs), taken when the disease was refractory, from a patient treated with antithyroid drugs. V is TRBV12-5 and J is TRBJ1-2; 9 bases match TRBD1. The CDR3 region is CASGFYRDRGDYGYTF. The CDR3 DNA reads TGTGCTAGTGGTTTTTACCGTGACAGGGGGGACTATGGCTACACCTTC.